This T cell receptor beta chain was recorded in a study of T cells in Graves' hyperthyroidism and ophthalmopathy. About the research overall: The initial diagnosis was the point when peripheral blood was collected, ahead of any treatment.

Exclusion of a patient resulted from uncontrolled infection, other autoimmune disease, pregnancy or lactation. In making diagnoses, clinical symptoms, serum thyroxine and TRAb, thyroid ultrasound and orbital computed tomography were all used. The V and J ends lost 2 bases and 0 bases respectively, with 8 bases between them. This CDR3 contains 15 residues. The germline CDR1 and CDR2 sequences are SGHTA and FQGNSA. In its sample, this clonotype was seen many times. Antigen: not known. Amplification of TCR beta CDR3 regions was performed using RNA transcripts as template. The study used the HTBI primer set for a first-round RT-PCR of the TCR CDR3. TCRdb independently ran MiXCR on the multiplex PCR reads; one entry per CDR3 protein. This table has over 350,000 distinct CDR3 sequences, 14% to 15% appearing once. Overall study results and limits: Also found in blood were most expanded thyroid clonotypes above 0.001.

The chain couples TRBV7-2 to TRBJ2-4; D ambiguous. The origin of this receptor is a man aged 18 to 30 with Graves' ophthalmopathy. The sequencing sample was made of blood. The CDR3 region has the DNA TGTGCCAGCAGCTTAAAGGGCGGAGCCAAAAACATTCAGTACTTC. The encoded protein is CASSLKGGAKNIQYF.